This TCR beta chain was captured in a study of response to subunit inactivated influenza vaccine. General study findings and limits: Seasonal influenza vaccination, on each occasion, was suggested by the authors to recruit few new T cells.

V shed 1 base and J shed 5 bases, with 14 bases lying between them. Germline assignment: CDR1 SGHVS and CDR2 FQNEAQ. This CDR3 contains 16 residues. TCRdb analysed the RT-PCR reads with MiXCR anew, one entry per CDR3 protein. The table lists about 570,000 distinct CDR3 sequences, about an eighth of them singletons, with roughly 10% in the top ten. Note on this clonotype: Its antigen is as yet unknown.

The material was PBMCs from blood, obtained on the day of vaccination. The chain carries TRBV7-8 and TRBJ2-2, with D possibly matching TRBD2 (5 bases). The source is a man between 50 and 59 years old who received an inactivated influenza vaccine. In DNA, the CDR3 is TGTGCCAGCAGCTTAGACGGACGGAGAGGGACCGGGGAGCTGTTTTTT. This codes for CASSLDGRRGTGELFF.